This T cell receptor beta chain originates from a study of Ad26.COV2.S vaccination and SARS-CoV-2 variants. On the study more broadly: It was the COV1001 Ad26.COV2.S trial arm that included the donor.

As concerns this clone: What it binds is not known.

Using immunoSEQ multiplex PCR, the repertoire was profiled, and TCRdb retains in-frame clones only, with some absent. The repertoire holds around 320,000 clones, with roughly 87% as singletons. Study-level points and caveats: Similar non-spike TCR breadth was observed in recipients of vaccine and of placebo. Participants in the vaccine arm had higher spike-specific TCR breadth; placebo recipients had lower.

Documented treatment: some 20 received Ad26.COV2.S at low or high dose, single or two shots; a few received placebo; per-sample allocation not given. All samples were drawn on day 63, counting from the first vaccine or placebo injection. An Ad26 vector expressing Wuhan-strain SARS-CoV-2 spike constituted the vaccine. The sequencing here drew on peripheral blood, taken in a trial of Ad26.COV2.S vaccine versus placebo. This TCR was recovered from a person aged 18-60 years who received the Ad26.COV2.S COVID-19 vaccine or a placebo.

As DNA, the CDR3 is TGTGCCAGTAGTCGGACTCCGCCTTCCTACAATGAGCAGTTCTTC. It translates to CASSRTPPSYNEQFF. This rearrangement joins TRBV19 to TRBJ2-1; possibly TRBD2 for D (5 bases). The V end was cut by 5 bases, the J end by 1 base, with 12 bases between. The CDR3 is made up of 15 amino acids. Germline-derived CDR1 and CDR2 are LNHDA and SQIVND (reference sequence).